This T cell receptor (beta chain) stems from a study of T-cell memory formation after mild COVID-19. In this sample, this clonotype turned up a few times. The 5'RACE method, run with constant-segment primers, produced TCR alpha and TCR beta cDNA libraries (carrying sample barcodes and UMIs). One entry per CDR3 protein results from TCRdb running MiXCR on the 5' RACE reads. The data hold roughly 180,000 distinct CDR3 sequences, with approximately 10% observed a single time. CDR3 length equals 12 residues. CDR1 and CDR2 (germline): SGHTA, FQGNSA. The ends were cut back, 1 base at V and 9 bases at J, with 4 bases in the middle.

Material for sequencing was PBMCs or a T cell subset sorted from them (not recorded which). The sequence was obtained from a man younger than 35 who had mild COVID-19 (a few samples of this study predate the infection). Cell type and time point are not known. J is TRBJ1-6 and V is TRBV7-2; D remains ambiguous. The chain's CDR3 is CASSLGLSPLHF. CDR3 nucleotides: TGTGCCAGCAGCTTAGGGCTTTCACCCCTCCACTTT.